This TCR beta chain is drawn from a study of blood T cell repertoires in COVID-19. CDR1 and CDR2 from the germline V gene are KGHDR and SFDVKD. V gave up 9 bases and J gave up 2 bases; unmatched junction bases: 2. The CDR3 consists of 12 residues. Sequencing was performed with immunoSEQ multiplex PCR; in TCRdb, only in-frame clones are kept and a portion is missing. This table has around 190,000 clones, over 75% appearing once. The TCR sequence derives from a man aged 35 to 55 who had recovered from COVID-19. The source material was PBMCs or T cells enriched from blood (not recorded which). The chain joins TRBV24-1 to TRBJ2-5; 7 bases match TRBD1. For the CDR3, the DNA is TGTGCCACCTCGACAGGGCAAGAGACCCAGTACTTC. It yields the protein CATSTGQETQYF.